This T cell receptor beta chain originates from a study of OX40 agonist ivuxolimab in advanced cancers. Across the study: Ivuxolimab was administered intravenously to patients at 0.01 to 10 mg/kg every 2 weeks. Study-wide results and limits: Normalized T-cell clonal expansion was also low in some nonresponders. Dose levels from 0.1 to 3.0 mg/kg saw CD4+ and CD8+ blood T cells expand clonally by week 6. Researchers report that CD8+ T cells had, on average, more expanded clones than CD4+.

The germline gives CDR1 SEHNR, CDR2 FQNEAQ (reference sequence). V was trimmed by 4 bases and J by 5 bases, leaving 18 bases between them. The CDR3 has 16 amino acids. Using immunoSEQ multiplex PCR, the repertoire was profiled, and TCRdb retains in-frame clones only, with some absent. The data contain about 49,000 clones, around 81% of them singletons. Remarks on this clone: The antigen remains unidentified.

The chain has TRBV7-9 and TRBJ2-1, with D maybe TRBD2 (5 bases). The TCR was taken from an adult with an advanced solid tumor such as melanoma, head and neck, liver or kidney cancer. The sample was CD4+ or CD8+ T cells sorted from blood, taken in a trial of the OX40 agonist ivuxolimab. The CDR3 loop is CASSSRGLQSDNEQFF. The CDR3 nucleotides are TGTGCCAGCAGCTCACGGGGTCTACAGTCGGACAATGAGCAGTTCTTC.